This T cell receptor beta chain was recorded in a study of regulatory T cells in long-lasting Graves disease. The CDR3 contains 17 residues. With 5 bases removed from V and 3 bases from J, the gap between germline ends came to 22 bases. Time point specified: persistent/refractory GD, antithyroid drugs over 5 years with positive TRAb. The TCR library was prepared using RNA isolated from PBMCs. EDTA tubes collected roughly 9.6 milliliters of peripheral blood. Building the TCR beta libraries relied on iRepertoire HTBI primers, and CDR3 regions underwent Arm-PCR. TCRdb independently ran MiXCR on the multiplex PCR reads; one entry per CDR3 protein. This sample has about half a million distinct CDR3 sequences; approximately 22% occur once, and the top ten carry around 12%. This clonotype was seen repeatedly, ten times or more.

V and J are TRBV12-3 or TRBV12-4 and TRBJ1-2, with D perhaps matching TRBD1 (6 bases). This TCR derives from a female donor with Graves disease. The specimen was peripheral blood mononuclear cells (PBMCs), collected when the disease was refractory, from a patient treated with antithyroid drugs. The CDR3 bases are TGTGCCAGCAGTCCTACACCGGGACCTAGGGGGGACTATGGCTACACCTTC. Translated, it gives CASSPTPGPRGDYGYTF.